The clone carrying this TCR beta chain turned up a few times. Antigen unknown. The CDR3 spans 12 residues. The V end lost 6 bases, the J end lost 1 base, and 6 bases lay between the germline ends. The germline V gene encodes CDR1 ENHRY and CDR2 SYGVKD. PCR employed 60 Vbeta and 13 Jbeta primers. TCRdb's table, derived via immunoSEQ multiplex PCR, lists solely in-frame clones and lacks some. The table shows roughly 180,000 clones, with around 81% occurring only once. The entry originates in a study of cytomegalovirus exposure and HLA in healthy donors. Study context: The Caucasian-associated ancestry cluster contained about four fifths of the 300 to 450 genotyped donors. Study-wide results and caveats: In a later analysis, a missense DCLRE1C variant was linked to TCR beta V- and J-gene trimming.

The chain recombines TRBV10-3 with TRBJ1-1, with D uncertain. The sequenced sample was PBMCs. The receptor was derived from a woman younger than 30 in good health and CMV-seropositive. The CDR3 nucleotides are TGTGCCATCAGGGCAGGGAACACTGAAGCTTTCTTT. Protein sequence: CAIRAGNTEAFF.